These T cell receptor beta chains were read from a single sample in a study of brain T cells in children with intractable seizures. The protocol was immunoSEQ multiplex PCR, while the TCRdb copy is restricted to in-frame clones and leaves out a portion. The table records about 110,000 clones, 94% of them present only once. The starting material was peripheral blood, obtained at surgery. The receptor set was obtained from a boy under three years old with hemimegalencephaly and intractable seizures. Both conserved end residues are part of each CDR3. Fields, in order: V gene, D gene, J gene, clone size, CDR3 DNA, CDR3 protein. D genes are given only for firm matches. The size field is filled for only some rows; it gives once, few, many or a size class.

V gene: TRBV13
D gene: -
J gene: TRBJ2-7
clone size: once
CDR3 DNA: TGTGCCAGCAGCCCCATCCGACCCGAGGGTTCCTACGAGCAGTACTTC
CDR3 protein: CASSPIRPEGSYEQYF

V gene: TRBV5-1
D gene: -
J gene: TRBJ1-1
clone size: -
CDR3 DNA: TGCGCCAGCAGCTTGACAGGAAACACTGAAGCTTTCTTT
CDR3 protein: CASSLTGNTEAFF

V gene: TRBV27
D gene: -
J gene: TRBJ2-6
clone size: -
CDR3 DNA: TGTGCCAGCAGACTCCGCCTGGGAACTGGGGCCAACGTCCTGACTTTC
CDR3 protein: CASRLRLGTGANVLTF

V gene: TRBV12-3/TRBV12-4
D gene: -
J gene: TRBJ2-1
clone size: -
CDR3 DNA: TGTGCCAGCAGTGTTATAGGGGAGCAGTTCTTC
CDR3 protein: CASSVIGEQFF

V gene: TRBV5-1
D gene: TRBD1
J gene: TRBJ1-2
clone size: -
CDR3 DNA: TGCGCCAGCAGCTTGGAAGACAGGGGCGAGTATGGCTACACCTTC
CDR3 protein: CASSLEDRGEYGYTF

V gene: TRBV28
D gene: -
J gene: TRBJ1-3
clone size: -
CDR3 DNA: TGTGCCAGCAGTCCTCTACAGGGTTCTTTGGGAAACACCATATATTTT
CDR3 protein: CASSPLQGSLGNTIYF

V gene: TRBV7-2
D gene: TRBD1
J gene: TRBJ1-6
clone size: -
CDR3 DNA: TGTGCCAGCAGCCCTAGGTTGGGACAGGGGATTAATTCACCCCTCCACTTT
CDR3 protein: CASSPRLGQGINSPLHF

V gene: TRBV13
D gene: TRBD1
J gene: TRBJ2-7
clone size: few
CDR3 DNA: TGTGCCAGCAGCTTAGAAGGACAGGAGTACGAGCAGTACTTC
CDR3 protein: CASSLEGQEYEQYF

V gene: TRBV6-5
D gene: -
J gene: TRBJ2-3
clone size: -
CDR3 DNA: TGTGCCAGCAGGGGCCGGGGCACAGATACGCAGTATTTT
CDR3 protein: CASRGRGTDTQYF

V gene: TRBV9
D gene: -
J gene: TRBJ2-6
clone size: -
CDR3 DNA: TGTGCCAGCAGCGTAGGACCTCTCTCTGGGGCCAACGTCCTGACTTTC
CDR3 protein: CASSVGPLSGANVLTF

V gene: TRBV10-1
D gene: TRBD1
J gene: TRBJ2-7
clone size: -
CDR3 DNA: TGCGCCAGCAGTGAGCGGGACAGGGTGGGGCAGTACTTC
CDR3 protein: CASSERDRVGQYF

V gene: TRBV18
D gene: TRBD1
J gene: TRBJ2-3
clone size: -
CDR3 DNA: TGTGCCAGCTCCCTGGACAGGGGGAGCACAGATACGCAGTATTTT
CDR3 protein: CASSLDRGSTDTQYF

V gene: TRBV20-1
D gene: TRBD1
J gene: TRBJ1-5
clone size: -
CDR3 DNA: TGCAGTGCCGGACAGGGCACCCAGCATTTT
CDR3 protein: CSAGQGTQHF

V gene: TRBV6-5
D gene: TRBD1
J gene: TRBJ1-5
clone size: -
CDR3 DNA: TGTGCCAGCGGAGGACAGGTTTATAGCAATCAGCCCCAGCATTTT
CDR3 protein: CASGGQVYSNQPQHF

V gene: TRBV27
D gene: TRBD1
J gene: TRBJ1-5
clone size: -
CDR3 DNA: TGTGCCAGCAGTGTACAGGGGTTGGGTCAGCCCCAGCATTTT
CDR3 protein: CASSVQGLGQPQHF

V gene: TRBV5-6
D gene: -
J gene: TRBJ2-2
clone size: -
CDR3 DNA: TGTGCCAGCAGCTTGGGACTGCGGAACACCGGGGAGCTGTTTTTT
CDR3 protein: CASSLGLRNTGELFF

V gene: TRBV6-5
D gene: -
J gene: TRBJ2-3
clone size: -
CDR3 DNA: TGTGCCAGCAGCGACAGGAGAGATACGCAGTATTTT
CDR3 protein: CASSDRRDTQYF

V gene: TRBV2
D gene: TRBD1
J gene: TRBJ2-1
clone size: -
CDR3 DNA: TGTGCCAGCAGGGGGACAGGGCACAATGAGCAGTTCTTC
CDR3 protein: CASRGTGHNEQFF

V gene: TRBV27
D gene: -
J gene: TRBJ1-2
clone size: -
CDR3 DNA: TGTGCCAGCAGTGCCTGGATGGGAAACTATGGCTACACCTTC
CDR3 protein: CASSAWMGNYGYTF

V gene: TRBV12-2
D gene: -
J gene: TRBJ2-3
clone size: -
CDR3 DNA: TGTGCAAGTCGCCCGGGGGTAGCGGGAGGGGATACGCAGTATTTT
CDR3 protein: CASRPGVAGGDTQYF

V gene: TRBV2
D gene: -
J gene: TRBJ2-7
clone size: -
CDR3 DNA: TGTGCCAGCAGTAGAGACACCCGAGACTACGAGCAGTACTTC
CDR3 protein: CASSRDTRDYEQYF

V gene: TRBV6-5
D gene: -
J gene: TRBJ2-3
clone size: -
CDR3 DNA: TGTGCCAGCAGGGACGCCTCCACAGATACGCAGTATTTT
CDR3 protein: CASRDASTDTQYF

V gene: TRBV28
D gene: TRBD2
J gene: TRBJ2-1
clone size: -
CDR3 DNA: TGTGCCAGCAGCTACAACCTAGCGGATGAGCAGTTCTTC
CDR3 protein: CASSYNLADEQFF

V gene: TRBV19
D gene: -
J gene: TRBJ1-2
clone size: few
CDR3 DNA: TGTGCCAGTAGTGAGGGGTACAATGGCTACACCTTC
CDR3 protein: CASSEGYNGYTF

V gene: TRBV19
D gene: TRBD2
J gene: TRBJ2-4
clone size: once
CDR3 DNA: TGTGCCAGTAGTATTGGTAGCGGGATAGGCAAAAACATTCAGTACTTC
CDR3 protein: CASSIGSGIGKNIQYF

V gene: TRBV7-9
D gene: -
J gene: TRBJ1-1
clone size: -
CDR3 DNA: TGTGCCAGCGGGAGGAGGGGAGGTGTCACTGAAGCTTTCTTT
CDR3 protein: CASGRRGGVTEAFF

V gene: TRBV3-1/TRBV3-2
D gene: TRBD2
J gene: TRBJ2-2
clone size: -
CDR3 DNA: TGTGCCAGCAGCCAAGATTGGGCTAGCGGGAGTTGGAACACCGGGGAGCTGTTTTTT
CDR3 protein: CASSQDWASGSWNTGELFF

V gene: TRBV27
D gene: TRBD1
J gene: TRBJ1-5
clone size: -
CDR3 DNA: TGTGCCAGCAGTTTCGACAGGGGTCGTGATCAGCCCCAGCATTTT
CDR3 protein: CASSFDRGRDQPQHF

V gene: TRBV7-3
D gene: -
J gene: TRBJ1-1
clone size: -
CDR3 DNA: TGTGCCAGCAGCTTAAGGAGGGACACTGAAGCTTTCTTT
CDR3 protein: CASSLRRDTEAFF

V gene: TRBV28
D gene: TRBD1
J gene: TRBJ2-3
clone size: -
CDR3 DNA: TGTGCCAGCAGTTTGGGACAGTACACAGATACGCAGTATTTT
CDR3 protein: CASSLGQYTDTQYF

V gene: TRBV24-1
D gene: -
J gene: TRBJ1-3
clone size: -
CDR3 DNA: TGTGCCACCAGTGCGAGTGGTGGGAACACCATATATTTT
CDR3 protein: CATSASGGNTIYF

V gene: TRBV20-1
D gene: TRBD1
J gene: TRBJ1-5
clone size: once
CDR3 DNA: TGCAGTGCTAGTTTGGGCCCGTCCCACGAGATACAGGGGAAGGGTCAGCCCCAGCATTTT
CDR3 protein: CSASLGPSHEIQGKGQPQHF

V gene: TRBV3-1/TRBV3-2
D gene: -
J gene: TRBJ1-6
clone size: -
CDR3 DNA: TGTGCCAGCAGCCAAGGAAGGGTAAATAATTCACCCCTCCACTTT
CDR3 protein: CASSQGRVNNSPLHF

V gene: TRBV2
D gene: TRBD1
J gene: TRBJ2-3
clone size: -
CDR3 DNA: TGTGCCAGCAGGCCAACAGGGGCCCGCACAGATACGCAGTATTTT
CDR3 protein: CASRPTGARTDTQYF

V gene: TRBV5-1
D gene: TRBD1
J gene: TRBJ2-1
clone size: -
CDR3 DNA: TGCGCCAGCAGCTTGGAGGGGGCCAAGATCTACAATGAGCAGTTCTTC
CDR3 protein: CASSLEGAKIYNEQFF

V gene: TRBV7-9
D gene: -
J gene: TRBJ2-5
clone size: -
CDR3 DNA: TGTGCCAGCAGCACCATATACCAAGAGACCCAGTACTTC
CDR3 protein: CASSTIYQETQYF

V gene: TRBV2
D gene: TRBD1
J gene: TRBJ2-7
clone size: -
CDR3 DNA: TGTGCCAGCAGTGAACTTGGACAGGGGGGCTCCGAGCAGTACTTC
CDR3 protein: CASSELGQGGSEQYF

V gene: TRBV5-8
D gene: -
J gene: TRBJ2-1
clone size: -
CDR3 DNA: TGTGCCAGCAGCCGGCGCAGGGCGGAAGAGTTCTTC
CDR3 protein: CASSRRRAEEFF

V gene: TRBV28
D gene: TRBD2
J gene: TRBJ2-1
clone size: -
CDR3 DNA: TGTGCCAGCAGTCCTACTAGCGGGAACTACAATGAGCAGTTCTTC
CDR3 protein: CASSPTSGNYNEQFF

V gene: TRBV10-3
D gene: TRBD1
J gene: TRBJ2-7
clone size: -
CDR3 DNA: TGTGCCATCAGTTCAGGGGGTCGCGAGCAGTACTTC
CDR3 protein: CAISSGGREQYF

V gene: TRBV5-6
D gene: -
J gene: TRBJ1-2
clone size: -
CDR3 DNA: TGTGCCAGCAGCTTAGGGGCTAGGGGCGCGGACTATGGCTACACCTTC
CDR3 protein: CASSLGARGADYGYTF

V gene: TRBV7-7
D gene: -
J gene: TRBJ2-2
clone size: -
CDR3 DNA: TGTGCCAGCAGCTTAGCGGAGGGCTCCGGGGAGCTGTTTTTT
CDR3 protein: CASSLAEGSGELFF

V gene: TRBV4-3
D gene: -
J gene: TRBJ2-2
clone size: -
CDR3 DNA: TGCGCCAGCAGCCAAGATGTAGCTAGTCCCGGGGAGCTGTTTTTT
CDR3 protein: CASSQDVASPGELFF

V gene: TRBV4-1
D gene: TRBD2
J gene: TRBJ2-7
clone size: -
CDR3 DNA: TGCGCCAGCAGCCAAGAGCCTAGCGGGAGAACCGAGCAGTACTTC
CDR3 protein: CASSQEPSGRTEQYF

V gene: TRBV10-3
D gene: -
J gene: TRBJ2-1
clone size: -
CDR3 DNA: TGTGCCATCAGTGAGTCGAGAGGGCTGAGGGACAATGAGCAGTTCTTC
CDR3 protein: CAISESRGLRDNEQFF

V gene: TRBV19
D gene: TRBD2
J gene: TRBJ2-1
clone size: -
CDR3 DNA: TGTGCCAGTAATTGGGCGGGAGGGAATAATGAGCAGTTCTTC
CDR3 protein: CASNWAGGNNEQFF

V gene: TRBV18
D gene: -
J gene: TRBJ2-2
clone size: once
CDR3 DNA: TGTGCCAGCTCCTCCCTTTGGTTATCGGACACCGGGGAGCTGTTTTTT
CDR3 protein: CASSSLWLSDTGELFF

V gene: TRBV5-1
D gene: -
J gene: TRBJ1-6
clone size: -
CDR3 DNA: TGCGCCAGCAGCCGGGCGGACAGCCATAATTCACCCCTCCACTTT
CDR3 protein: CASSRADSHNSPLHF

V gene: TRBV27
D gene: -
J gene: TRBJ1-3
clone size: -
CDR3 DNA: TGTGCCAGCAGTTTTGGGGCACCTGGAAACACCATATATTTT
CDR3 protein: CASSFGAPGNTIYF

V gene: TRBV27
D gene: TRBD1
J gene: TRBJ2-7
clone size: once
CDR3 DNA: TGTGCCAGCAGTCTTAGGGGGCAGACCTACGAGCAGTACTTC
CDR3 protein: CASSLRGQTYEQYF

V gene: TRBV13
D gene: TRBD2
J gene: TRBJ2-5
clone size: once
CDR3 DNA: TGTGCCAGCAGCCTGGGGGGGACTAGCGGCTCCCACTTC
CDR3 protein: CASSLGGTSGSHF

V gene: TRBV5-1
D gene: TRBD2
J gene: TRBJ2-2
clone size: once
CDR3 DNA: TGCGCCAGCAGCTCACTAGCGGGAGGGCATGGCACCGGGGAGCTGTTTTTT
CDR3 protein: CASSSLAGGHGTGELFF

V gene: TRBV27
D gene: TRBD1
J gene: TRBJ1-5
clone size: -
CDR3 DNA: TGTGCCAGCAGTTTCTCGACAGGGGAGGTTAGCCAGCCCCAGCATTTT
CDR3 protein: CASSFSTGEVSQPQHF

V gene: TRBV5-1
D gene: -
J gene: TRBJ1-6
clone size: -
CDR3 DNA: TGCGCCAGCAGCTTGGCTGGTTTGGGGTCACCCCTCCACTTT
CDR3 protein: CASSLAGLGSPLHF